These 3 T cell receptor beta chains came from one sample sequenced in a study of graft-versus-host responses after intestinal transplantation. Clones were sequenced by immunoSEQ multiplex PCR, and TCRdb holds only the in-frame ones, with some missing. Of roughly 6,700 clones listed, 89% are singletons. The starting material was PBMCs, obtained about 80 days after transplant. All receptors come from a human patient who received an intestinal transplant, so some T cells may come from the graft donor.

This chain uses TRBV28 with TRBJ1-2, with D possibly being TRBD1 (5 bases). The V end lost 2 bases, the J end lost 8 bases, and 15 bases lay between the germline ends. Germline values: CDR1 MDHEN, CDR2 SYDVKM. CDR3 length equals 14 residues. DNA for the CDR3: TGTGCCAGCAGTTTACAGGGCCCCCCAGAGGGCTACACCTTC. Translated: CASSLQGPPEGYTF.

The chain has TRBV28 and TRBJ2-1, with D perhaps being TRBD1 or TRBD2 (6 bases each). V was cut by 6 bases and J by 9 bases, with 18 bases left in between. This CDR3 comprises 14 residues. Per the germline V gene, CDR1 is MDHEN and CDR2 is SYDVKM. The CDR3 DNA sequence: TGTGCCAGCAGCCGCATTGGAGAGGGGGGTGAGCAGTTCTTC. Its translation is CASSRIGEGGEQFF. Full variable domain (remainder filled in from reference TRBV28 and TRBJ2-1): DVKVTQSSRYLVKRTGEKVFLECVQDMDHENMFWYRQDPGLGLRLIYFSYDVKMKEKGDIPEGYSVSREKKERFSLILESASTNQTSMYLCASSRIGEGGEQFFGPGTRLTVL.

The gene calls are TRBV5-1 and TRBJ2-5; D is possibly TRBD1 (5 bases). In germline, CDR1 is SGHRS, CDR2 YFSETQ. The CDR3 has 16 amino acids. The ends were cut back, 0 bases at V and 2 bases at J, with 14 bases in the middle. Here the CDR3 DNA reads TGCGCCAGCAGCTTGGAGGCAGGGTCCTTACAAGAGACCCAGTACTTC. Translated: CASSLEAGSLQETQYF.